This TCR beta chain was identified in a study of control samples from healthy donors and cancer patients. Germline lookup yields CDR1 SGHRS and CDR2 YFSETQ. The V and J ends lost 4 bases and 8 bases respectively, with 22 bases between them. This CDR3 spans 16 amino acids. TCRdb's table, derived via immunoSEQ multiplex PCR, lists solely in-frame clones and lacks some. The sample has around 97,000 clones; around 89% are singletons. This clone was counted between two and nine times. This chain joins TRBV5-1 and TRBJ1-3; D is unclear. The material sequenced was PBMCs. The receptor was derived from a man aged 55 to 70 with lung cancer. Here the CDR3 reads CASSANTGFAGDTIYF. The CDR3 DNA is TGCGCCAGCAGCGCAAATACGGGATTCGCAGGAGACACCATATATTTT. The whole variable domain, filled in from reference TRBV5-1 and TRBJ1-3, reads KAGVTQTPRYLIKTRGQQVTLSCSPISGHRSVSWYQQTPGQGLQFLFEYFSETQRNKGNFPGRFSGRQFSNSRSEMNVSTLELGDSALYLCASSANTGFAGDTIYFGEGSWLTVV.